A single sample is the source of the 15 T cell receptor beta chains below, sequenced in a study of T cells in Graves' hyperthyroidism and ophthalmopathy. TCR beta CDR3 regions were amplified from RNA transcripts. A first-round RT-PCR of the TCR CDR3 used the HTBI primer set. TCRdb analysed the multiplex PCR reads with MiXCR anew, one entry per CDR3 protein. The sample has approximately 640,000 distinct CDR3 sequences; just under 45% are singletons. Sequences were obtained from peripheral blood or thyroid tissue (not recorded which). Source of these receptors: an adult man with Graves' disease, either hyperthyroidism or ophthalmopathy (not recorded which).

This clonotype was found many times. CDR3 amino acids: CATSDSPGQPQHF. The CDR3 DNA sequence: TGTGCCACCAGTGATTCGCCCGGTCAGCCCCAGCATTTT. This rearrangement joins TRBV24-1 to TRBJ1-5, with D unclear. Germline lookup yields CDR1 KGHDR and CDR2 SFDVKD. Trimming cost V 2 bases and J 6 bases, with 7 bases left between them. This CDR3 contains 13 residues.

This clonotype was picked up a small number of times. The chain is built from TRBV7-2 and TRBJ2-7; D may correspond to TRBD1 or TRBD2 (5 bases each). CDR1 and CDR2 from the germline V gene are SGHTA and FQGNSA. This CDR3 region has 14 residues. V shed 3 bases and J shed 2 bases, with 11 bases lying between them. CDR3 nucleotide sequence: TGTGCCAGCAGCTTTGCCGGGGACGCCTACGAGCAGTACTTC. Protein sequence: CASSFAGDAYEQYF.

The J gene is TRBJ2-5, the V gene TRBV29-1; D possibly corresponds to TRBD1 (5 bases). From germline, CDR1 is SQVTM and CDR2 ANQGSEA. Deletions cut 4 bases from V and 4 bases from J, with 13 bases between. CDR3 length: 13 amino acids. As DNA, the CDR3 is TGCAGCGTTGGGGGCCAGCCACGAGAGACCCAGTACTTC. It codes for CSVGGQPRETQYF.

The rearrangement links TRBV7-8 to TRBJ2-7; 7 nucleotides align to TRBD1. V lost 0 bases to trimming and J lost 3 bases; unmatched junction nucleotides: 5. Germline V gene lookup returns CDR1 SGHVS and CDR2 FQNEAQ. The CDR3 has 15 residues. CDR3 region: CASSLASAGGYEQYF. CDR3 nucleotides: TGTGCCAGCAGCTTAGCGTCGGCAGGGGGCTACGAGCAGTACTTC.

The CDR3 DNA follows: TGTGCCAGCAGTGAAAGACAGAAACGGGATGGCTACACCTTC. Encoded protein: CASSERQKRDGYTF. V usage is TRBV2 and J usage is TRBJ1-2; possibly TRBD1 for D (5 bases). Germline V gene data show CDR1 as SNHLY and CDR2 as FYNNEI. V lost 2 bases, J lost 6 bases, and 13 bases lay in between. The CDR3 contains 14 residues. The whole variable domain, filled in from reference TRBV2 and TRBJ1-2, reads EPEVTQTPSHQVTQMGQEVILRCVPISNHLYFYWYRQILGQKVEFLVSFYNNEISEKSEIFDDQFSVERPDGSNFTLKIRSTKLEDSAMYFCASSERQKRDGYTFGSGTRLTVV.

As concerns this clonotype: A much bigger clone sits one base away, suggesting this may be a read error. This chain connects TRBV10-2 to TRBJ1-5; TRBD1 is a possible D gene (6 bases). CDR1 is WSHSY, CDR2 SAAADI, per germline. The CDR3 has 14 amino acids. The DNA for the CDR3 is TGCGCCAGCAGCGCACAGGGTCGAGGGCAGCCCCGGCATTTT. Translation gives CASSAQGRGQPRHF.

The chain recombines TRBV13 with TRBJ1-4; D remains ambiguous. This CDR3 has 14 residues. Trimming removed 5 bases from V and 6 bases from J, with 13 bases in between. The germline CDR1 and CDR2 sequences are PRHDT and FYEKMQ (reference sequence). In DNA, the CDR3 is TGTGCCAGCAGCCAAGATCGGCGGCATGAAAAACTGTTTTTT. Its protein is CASSQDRRHEKLFF. Full variable domain (missing parts from reference TRBV13 and TRBJ1-4): AAGVIQSPRHLIKEKRETATLKCYPIPRHDTVYWYQQGPGQDPQFLISFYEKMQSDKGSIPDRFSAQQFSDYHSELNMSSLELGDSALYFCASSQDRRHEKLFFGSGTQLSVL.

This clonotype was seen repeatedly, ten times or more. This chain links TRBV7-8 with TRBJ1-3; D gene ambiguous. The V gene lost 2 bases and the J gene lost 3 bases, with 14 bases spanning the gap. This CDR3 has 16 residues. In germline, CDR1 is SGHVS, CDR2 FQNEAQ. CDR3 nucleotides: TGTGCCAGCAGCTTAAACCCTACCGGGATTGGAAACACCATATATTTT. This encodes CASSLNPTGIGNTIYF.

The chain employs TRBV20-1 and TRBJ2-5; 8 bases are shared with TRBD2. Germline assignment: CDR1 DFQATT and CDR2 SNEGSKA (reference sequence). Unmatched junction bases numbered 8, after V lost 3 bases and J lost 5 bases. There are 14 residues in the CDR3. CDR3 coding DNA: TGCAGTGCTAGCGTCCTAGCGGGTGGTGAGACCCAGTACTTC. It is translated as CSASVLAGGETQYF.

This clonotype occurred many times. The chain employs TRBV11-2 and TRBJ1-1; D gene ambiguous. The CDR3 totals 14 residues. V shed 6 bases and J shed 4 bases, with 15 bases lying between them. CDR1 is SGHAT, CDR2 FQNNGV, per germline. The CDR3 reads CASSQTPSATEAFF. In DNA, the CDR3 is TGTGCCAGCAGTCAGACTCCTTCGGCCACTGAAGCTTTCTTT.

In regard to this clonotype: One end of the junction is discordant with germline, which a read error may explain. The chain is built from TRBV10-3 and TRBJ1-5, with D perhaps matching TRBD1 (6 bases). Germline values: CDR1 ENHRY, CDR2 SYGVKD. This CDR3 contains 14 residues. Here the CDR3 DNA reads TGTGCCAGCAGTTACCCAGGGACAAATCAGCCCCAGCATTTT. This translates into CASSYPGTNQPQHF.

About this clonotype: Germline is not matched at one junction end, which may reflect a read error. The CDR3 spells CASSQVLSTEAFF. Here the CDR3 DNA reads TGCGCCAGCAGCCAAGTTTTGAGCACTGAAGCTTTCTTT. The chain employs TRBV7-3 and TRBJ1-1; D not certain. Germline values: CDR1 SGHTA, CDR2 FQGTGA. The CDR3 runs to 13 residues.

The chain joins TRBV2 to TRBJ1-1; the D is unclear. From germline, CDR1 is SNHLY and CDR2 FYNNEI. The V gene lost 7 bases and the J gene lost 4 bases, with 19 bases spanning the gap. The CDR3 is 15 amino acids. The CDR3 is CASILDGRVGTEAFF. The CDR3 nucleotides read TGTGCCAGCATCCTAGACGGCCGGGTTGGCACTGAAGCTTTCTTT.

This clonotype was recorded at least ten times. This chain connects TRBV9 to TRBJ1-2; D unclear. The germline CDR1 and CDR2 sequences are SGDLS and YYNGEE. CDR3 length: 13 amino acids. V was clipped by 4 bases and J by 6 bases, with 13 bases between them. In nucleotides, the CDR3 is TGTGCCAGCAGCCCCCGCTCTACGGATGGCTACACCTTC. This encodes CASSPRSTDGYTF.

The V call is TRBV2, the J call TRBJ1-5; D ambiguous. The CDR3 is 13 amino acids. CDR1 and CDR2 (germline): SNHLY, FYNNEI. V was shortened by 7 bases and J by 7 bases, with 14 bases between the two germline ends. Here the CDR3 reads CASIGEGRQPQHF. Here the CDR3 DNA reads TGTGCCAGCATTGGGGAAGGGAGACAGCCCCAGCATTTT. Full variable domain (missing parts from reference TRBV2 and TRBJ1-5): EPEVTQTPSHQVTQMGQEVILRCVPISNHLYFYWYRQILGQKVEFLVSFYNNEISEKSEIFDDQFSVERPDGSNFTLKIRSTKLEDSAMYFCASIGEGRQPQHFGDGTRLSIL.